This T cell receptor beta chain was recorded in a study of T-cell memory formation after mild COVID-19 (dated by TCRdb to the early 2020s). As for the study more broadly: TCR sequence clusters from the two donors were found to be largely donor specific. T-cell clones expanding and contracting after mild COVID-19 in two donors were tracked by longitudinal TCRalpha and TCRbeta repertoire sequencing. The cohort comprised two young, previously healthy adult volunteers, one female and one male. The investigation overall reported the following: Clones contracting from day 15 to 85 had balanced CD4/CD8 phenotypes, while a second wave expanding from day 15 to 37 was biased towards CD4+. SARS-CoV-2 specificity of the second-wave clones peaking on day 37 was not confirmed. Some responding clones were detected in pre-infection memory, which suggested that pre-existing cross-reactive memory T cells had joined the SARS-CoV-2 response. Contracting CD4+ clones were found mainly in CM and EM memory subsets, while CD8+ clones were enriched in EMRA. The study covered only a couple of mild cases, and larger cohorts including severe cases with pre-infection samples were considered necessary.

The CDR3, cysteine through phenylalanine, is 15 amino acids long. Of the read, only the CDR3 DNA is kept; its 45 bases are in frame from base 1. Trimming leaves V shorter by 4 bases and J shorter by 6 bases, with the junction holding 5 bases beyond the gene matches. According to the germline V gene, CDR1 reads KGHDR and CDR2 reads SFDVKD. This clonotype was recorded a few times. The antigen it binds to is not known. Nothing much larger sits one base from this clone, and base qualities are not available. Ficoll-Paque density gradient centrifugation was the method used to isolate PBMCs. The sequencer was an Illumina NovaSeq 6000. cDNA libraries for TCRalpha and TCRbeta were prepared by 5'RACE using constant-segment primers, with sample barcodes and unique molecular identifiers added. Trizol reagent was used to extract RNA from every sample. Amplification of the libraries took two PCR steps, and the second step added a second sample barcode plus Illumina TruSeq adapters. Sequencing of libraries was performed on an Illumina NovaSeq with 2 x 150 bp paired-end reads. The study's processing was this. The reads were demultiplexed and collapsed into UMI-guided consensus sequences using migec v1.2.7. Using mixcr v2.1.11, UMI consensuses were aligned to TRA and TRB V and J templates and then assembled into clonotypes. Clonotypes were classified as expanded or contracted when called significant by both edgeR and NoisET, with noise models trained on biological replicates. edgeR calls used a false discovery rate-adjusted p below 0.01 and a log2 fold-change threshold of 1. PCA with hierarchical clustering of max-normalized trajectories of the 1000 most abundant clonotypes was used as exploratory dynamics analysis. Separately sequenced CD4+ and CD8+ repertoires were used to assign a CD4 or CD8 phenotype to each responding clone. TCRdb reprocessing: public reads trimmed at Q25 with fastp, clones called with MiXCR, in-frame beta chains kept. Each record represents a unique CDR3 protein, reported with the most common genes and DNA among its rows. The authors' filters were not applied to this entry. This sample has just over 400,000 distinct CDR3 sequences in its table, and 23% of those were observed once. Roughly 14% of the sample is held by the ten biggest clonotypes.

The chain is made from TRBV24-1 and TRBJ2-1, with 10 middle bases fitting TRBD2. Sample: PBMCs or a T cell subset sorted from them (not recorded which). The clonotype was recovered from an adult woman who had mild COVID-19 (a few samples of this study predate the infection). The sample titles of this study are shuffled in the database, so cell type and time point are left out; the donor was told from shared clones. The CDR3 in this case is CATSDPGLAVNEQFF. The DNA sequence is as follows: TGTGCCACCAGTGACCCCGGACTAGCGGTCAATGAGCAGTTCTTC.